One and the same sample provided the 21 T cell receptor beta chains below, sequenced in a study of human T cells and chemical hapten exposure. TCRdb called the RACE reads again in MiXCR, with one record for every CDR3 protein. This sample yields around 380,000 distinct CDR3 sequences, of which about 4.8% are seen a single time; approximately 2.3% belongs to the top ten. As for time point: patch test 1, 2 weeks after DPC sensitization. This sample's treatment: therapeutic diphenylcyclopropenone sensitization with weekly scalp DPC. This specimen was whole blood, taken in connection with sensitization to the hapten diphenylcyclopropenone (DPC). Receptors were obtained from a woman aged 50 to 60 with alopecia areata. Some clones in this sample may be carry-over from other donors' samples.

CDR3 nucleotide sequence: TGTGCCAGCAGCTTAGGGGACCCTCGAGGACTTCAAGAGACCCAGTACTTC. Amino acid sequence: CASSLGDPRGLQETQYF. The chain employs TRBV6-6 and TRBJ2-5; D might be TRBD1 or TRBD2, each matching 5 bases. In germline, CDR1 is MNHNY, CDR2 SVGAGI (reference sequence). The V gene lost 6 bases and the J gene lost 2 bases, with 22 bases spanning the gap. This CDR3 has 17 amino acids.

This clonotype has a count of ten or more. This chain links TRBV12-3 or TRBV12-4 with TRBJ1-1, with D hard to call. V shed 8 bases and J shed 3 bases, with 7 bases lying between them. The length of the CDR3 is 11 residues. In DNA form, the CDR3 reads TGTGCCAGCGGTTGGGACACTGAAGCTTTCTTT. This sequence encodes CASGWDTEAFF.

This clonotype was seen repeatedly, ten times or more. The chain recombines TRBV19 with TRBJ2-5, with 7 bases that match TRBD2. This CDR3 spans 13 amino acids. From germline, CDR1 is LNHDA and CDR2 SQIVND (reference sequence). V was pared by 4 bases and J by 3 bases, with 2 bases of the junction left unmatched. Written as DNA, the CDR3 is TGTGCCAGTAGTACCAGCGGGGAAGAGACCCAGTACTTC. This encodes CASSTSGEETQYF.

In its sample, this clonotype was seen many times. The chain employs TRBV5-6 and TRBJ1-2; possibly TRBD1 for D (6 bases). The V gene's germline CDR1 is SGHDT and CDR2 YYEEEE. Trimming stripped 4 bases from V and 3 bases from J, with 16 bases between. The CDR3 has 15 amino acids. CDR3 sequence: CASSPDGGRDYGYTF. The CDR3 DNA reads TGTGCCAGCAGCCCGGATGGGGGGCGCGACTATGGCTACACCTTC.

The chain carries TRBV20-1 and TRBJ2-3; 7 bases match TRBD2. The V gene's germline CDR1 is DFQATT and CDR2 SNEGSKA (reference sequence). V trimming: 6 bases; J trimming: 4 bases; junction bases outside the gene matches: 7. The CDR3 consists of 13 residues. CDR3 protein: CSAGEGRADTQYF. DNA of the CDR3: TGCAGTGCGGGGGAGGGCCGCGCAGATACGCAGTATTTT.

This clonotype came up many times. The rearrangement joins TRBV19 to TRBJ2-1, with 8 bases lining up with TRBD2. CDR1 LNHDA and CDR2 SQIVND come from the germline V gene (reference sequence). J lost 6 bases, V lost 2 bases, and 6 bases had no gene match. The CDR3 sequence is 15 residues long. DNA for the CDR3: TGTGCCAGTAGTATACAAGCGGGGGACCTCAATGAGCAGTTCTTC. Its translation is CASSIQAGDLNEQFF.

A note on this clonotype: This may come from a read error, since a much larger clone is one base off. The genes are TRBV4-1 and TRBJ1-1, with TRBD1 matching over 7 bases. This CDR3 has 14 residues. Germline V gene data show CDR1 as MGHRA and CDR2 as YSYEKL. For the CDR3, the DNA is TGCGCCAGCAGCCGAGAGACAGGGTTCACTGAAGCTTACTTT. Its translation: CASSRETGFTEAYF.

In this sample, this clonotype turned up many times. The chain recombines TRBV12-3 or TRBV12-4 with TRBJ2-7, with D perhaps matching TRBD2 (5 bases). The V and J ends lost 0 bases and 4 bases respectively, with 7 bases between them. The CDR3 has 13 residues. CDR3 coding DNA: TGTGCCAGCAGTTTAGCCTCGGGGTACGAGCAGTACTTC. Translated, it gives CASSLASGYEQYF.

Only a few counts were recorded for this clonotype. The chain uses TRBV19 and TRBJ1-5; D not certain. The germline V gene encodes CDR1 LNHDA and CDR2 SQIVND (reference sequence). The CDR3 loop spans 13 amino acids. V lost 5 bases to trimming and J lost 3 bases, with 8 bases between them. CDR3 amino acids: CASSSTPNQPQHF. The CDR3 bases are TGTGCCAGTAGTTCCACCCCCAATCAGCCCCAGCATTTT.

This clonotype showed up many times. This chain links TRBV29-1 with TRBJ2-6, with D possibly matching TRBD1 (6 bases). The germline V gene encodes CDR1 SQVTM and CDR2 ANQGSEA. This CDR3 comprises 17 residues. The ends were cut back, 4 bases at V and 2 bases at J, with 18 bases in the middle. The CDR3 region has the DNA TGCAGCGTTGGGGGGCAGTCTAGGTCGGCTGGGGCCAACGTCCTGACTTTC. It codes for CSVGGQSRSAGANVLTF.

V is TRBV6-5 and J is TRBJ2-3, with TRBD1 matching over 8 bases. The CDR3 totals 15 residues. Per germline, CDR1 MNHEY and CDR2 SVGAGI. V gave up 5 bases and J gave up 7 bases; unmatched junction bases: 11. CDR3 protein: CASSADRAAQNTQYF. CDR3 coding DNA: TGTGCCAGCAGTGCGGACAGGGCGGCCCAAAATACGCAGTATTTT.

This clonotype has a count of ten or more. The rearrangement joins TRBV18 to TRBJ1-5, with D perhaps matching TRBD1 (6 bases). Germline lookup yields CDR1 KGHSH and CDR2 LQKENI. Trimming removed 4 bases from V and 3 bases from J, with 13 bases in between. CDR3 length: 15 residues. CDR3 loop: CASSLLQGTNQPQHF. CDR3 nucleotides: TGTGCCAGCTCACTATTACAGGGTACCAATCAGCCCCAGCATTTT. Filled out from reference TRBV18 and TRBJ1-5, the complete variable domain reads NAGVMQNPRHLVRRRGQEARLRCSPMKGHSHVYWYRQLPEEGLKFMVYLQKENIIDESGMPKERFSAEFPKEGPSILRIQQVVRGDSAAYFCASSLLQGTNQPQHFGDGTRLSIL.

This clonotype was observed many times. The CDR3 loop reads CASSFSGADGYTF. The CDR3 DNA follows: TGCGCCAGCAGCTTTTCAGGAGCGGATGGCTACACCTTC. This chain uses TRBV5-1 with TRBJ1-2; unclear D gene. Germline V gene sequence: CDR1 SGHRS, CDR2 YFSETQ. Trimming cost V 2 bases and J 6 bases, with 11 bases left between them. The CDR3 loop spans 13 amino acids.

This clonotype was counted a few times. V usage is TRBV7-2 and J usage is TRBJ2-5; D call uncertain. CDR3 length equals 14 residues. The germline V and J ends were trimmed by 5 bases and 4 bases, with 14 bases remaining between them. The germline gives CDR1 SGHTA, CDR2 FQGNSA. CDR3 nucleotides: TGTGCCAGCAGCCCGGGCCGATCCCCAGAGACCCAGTACTTC. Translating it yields CASSPGRSPETQYF.

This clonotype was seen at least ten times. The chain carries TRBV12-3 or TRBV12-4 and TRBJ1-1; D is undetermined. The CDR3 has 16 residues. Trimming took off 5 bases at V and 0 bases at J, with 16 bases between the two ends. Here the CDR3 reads CASSITKGLMNTEAFF. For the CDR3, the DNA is TGTGCCAGCAGTATAACAAAGGGCCTAATGAACACTGAAGCTTTCTTT.

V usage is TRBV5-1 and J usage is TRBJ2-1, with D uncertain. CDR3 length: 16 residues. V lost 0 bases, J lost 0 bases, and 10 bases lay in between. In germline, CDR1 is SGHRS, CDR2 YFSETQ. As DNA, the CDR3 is TGCGCCAGCAGCTTGGCGGGCAGGAGCTCCTACAATGAGCAGTTCTTC. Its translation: CASSLAGRSSYNEQFF.

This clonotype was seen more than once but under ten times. For the CDR3, the DNA is TGTGCCAGCAGAGACCGGATAGCGGCAGATACGCAGTATTTT. Translated, it gives CASRDRIAADTQYF. The genes are TRBV6-5 and TRBJ2-3, with TRBD2 as a possible D gene (6 bases). Per the germline V gene, CDR1 is MNHEY and CDR2 is SVGAGI. Trimming shortened V by 6 bases and J by 4 bases, and 14 bases separated the two germline ends. The CDR3 loop spans 14 amino acids.

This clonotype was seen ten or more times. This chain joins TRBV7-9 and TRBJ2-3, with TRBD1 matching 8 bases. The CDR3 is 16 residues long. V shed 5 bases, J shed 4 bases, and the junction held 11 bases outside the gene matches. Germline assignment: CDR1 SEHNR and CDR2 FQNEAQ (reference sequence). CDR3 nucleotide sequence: TGTGCCAGCAGCACCCCCTGGACAGGGCTGGCAGATACGCAGTATTTT. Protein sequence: CASSTPWTGLADTQYF.

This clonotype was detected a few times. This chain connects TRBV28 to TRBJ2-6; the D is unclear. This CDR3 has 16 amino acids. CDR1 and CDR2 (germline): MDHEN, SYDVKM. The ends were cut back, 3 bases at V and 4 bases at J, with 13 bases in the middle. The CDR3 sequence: CASSFFLVGGANVLTF. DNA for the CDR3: TGTGCCAGCAGTTTCTTCCTTGTCGGGGGGGCCAACGTCCTGACTTTC.

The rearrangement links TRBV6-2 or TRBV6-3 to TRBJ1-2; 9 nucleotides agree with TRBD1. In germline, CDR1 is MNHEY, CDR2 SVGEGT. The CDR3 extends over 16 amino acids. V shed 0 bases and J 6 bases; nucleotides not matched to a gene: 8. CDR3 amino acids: CASSYSNLGDRDGYTF. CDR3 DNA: TGTGCCAGCAGTTACTCGAATCTCGGGGACAGGGATGGCTACACCTTC.

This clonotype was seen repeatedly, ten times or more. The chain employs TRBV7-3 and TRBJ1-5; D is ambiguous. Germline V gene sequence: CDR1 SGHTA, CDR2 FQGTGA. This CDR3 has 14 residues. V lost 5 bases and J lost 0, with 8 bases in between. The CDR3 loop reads CASSQFYSNQPQHF. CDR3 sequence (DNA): TGTGCCAGCAGCCAATTCTATAGCAATCAGCCCCAGCATTTT.